This TCR beta chain was recorded in a study of cytomegalovirus exposure and HLA in healthy donors (dated by TCRdb to 2017 to 2019). About the full investigation: An earlier analysis of approximately 550 of the donors reported approximately 270 Gb of sequence data and some 120 million unique TCR beta sequences from about 179 million T cells. The T cell repertoires of roughly 660 subjects were profiled by immunosequencing and related to cytomegalovirus serostatus. The study aimed to test whether signatures of past pathogen exposure could be identified by cataloging public T cell receptors. The number of typed donors differed by locus: about 620-630 for A, B, C, DRB1 and DQB1; 500 to 550 for DQA1; approximately 600 for DPA1; and roughly 470 for DPB1. Roughly 290 gigabases of sequencing data and around 90 million unique TCR sequences made up an early release that covered approximately 700 HLA-typed donors. HLA typing covered class I and class II loci at four-digit resolution. Donor age, sex, ethnicity and CMV serostatus were compiled alongside the repertoire data. To predict cytomegalovirus infection status, the study brought together high-throughput TCR immunosequencing, statistical association of individual TCRs with disease status, and machine learning. On average, around 240,000 unique TCR beta nucleotide sequences were sequenced per donor among about 400 genotyped donors of the cohort, with roughly 18% of those sequences being non-productive. A later genetic analysis took genome-wide SNP genotypes for about 65% of the roughly 670 donors and used that subset as a discovery cohort. A later analysis re-examined previously published TCR beta repertoires from about 670 donors and added high-resolution HLA genotyping to investigate patterns of TCR occurrence. Rather than drawing on any new phenotypic data, the later analysis identified candidate immune exposures from TCR beta sequences and the way those sequences occurred across donors. In an earlier analysis of several hundred of the donors, high-throughput TCR beta sequencing was used to judge whether each TCR beta V gene segment behaved as functional or pseudogenic. Because of strong linkage in the cohort, a few DR-DQ haplotypes were treated as single units for association and clustering. Of the 350 to 450 genotyped donors, approximately 80% were placed in the genetic ancestry cluster associated with self-reported Caucasian donors. In addition to the first cohort of 500 to 850 subjects, a separate validation cohort of 100 to 150 different subjects was used. Every repertoire in the discovery cohort had been generated on one and the same sequencing platform.

CDR1 and CDR2 are drawn from the germline V gene: SGHRS, YFSETQ. Trimming removed 9 bases from V and 0 bases from J; the gene matches leave 8 bases unexplained. The CDR3 goes from the cysteine to the phenylalanine over 15 residues. Here the CDR3 DNA is all that survives: 45 bases in frame from base 1. The library was produced with the immunoSEQ multiplex PCR assay. The multiplex PCR relied on a mix of 60 forward primers for TCR Vbeta segments and 13 reverse primers for TCR Jbeta segments. A multiplex PCR assay on genomic DNA amplified the CDR3 region of rearranged TCR beta genes. The Illumina HiSeq System was used to sequence the amplified TCR beta libraries as 87-base-pair reads. The source study handled its data this way. In a later analysis, 80 million or so unique TCR beta chains were counted across the 500 to 850 repertoires, and around 10 million of these chains were shared by at least two donors. Raw reads were error-corrected and collapsed into unique sequences by a nearest-neighbor algorithm in which closely related sequences were merged to remove PCR and sequencing errors. V, D and J gene segments were assigned by aligning CDR3 sequences to IMGT reference sequences. For a sequence to be retained, at least a six-nucleotide match to both a V gene segment and a J gene segment was required. Rearrangements were classified as productive when the CDR3 lacked stop codons and remained in frame with V and J, and all other rearrangements were classified as non-productive. CDR3 was defined by IMGT convention, running from the second conserved V-encoded cysteine to the conserved J-encoded phenylalanine. In an earlier analysis of 587 of the donors, sequences lacking an unambiguous match to a single V gene segment were excluded. In an earlier analysis of approximately 550 of the donors, V segments were called functional above 56.7% productive rearrangements and were called segregating when the between-donor standard deviation exceeded 5%. A statistical classification framework was built for diagnosing cytomegalovirus status from the catalog of TCR beta chain sequences. In a later analysis, V and J genes were assigned by comparing TCR nucleotide sequences against IMGT/GENE-DB human TR gene sequences. A later analysis assigned CDR3 sequences and most-parsimonious VDJ recombination scenarios with the TCRdist pipeline. A later analysis defined each TCR beta chain by its CDR3 amino acid sequence plus V-gene family, and excluded reads lacking a unique V-gene family. As a way to deal with suspected cross-contamination and a sequencing artifact, a later analysis dropped hundreds of nucleotide sequences that were highly shared and had low generation probability. For each public chain, a later analysis derived a clonal expansion index from normalized ranks of inferred template counts within each repertoire. Generation probabilities in a later analysis came from a VDJ recombination model fitted to out-of-frame rearrangements, and those results were checked against IGoR. In a later analysis, hypergeometric tests were used to score TCR-TCR, TCR-HLA and TCR-CMV co-occurrence, with a repertoire-size bias correction applied to TCR pairs. A later analysis estimated false discovery rates by permuting HLA or CMV assignments 20 times. In a later analysis, co-occurring TCRs were grouped using DBSCAN, with TCRdist sequence similarity added in when clustering inside HLA-allele-positive subsets. Repertoires with fewer than 30,000 or more than 120,000 public chains, plus five repertoires with anomalous nucleotide sharing, were excluded from co-occurrence clustering. TCRdb provides this immuneACCESS table in a form limited to in-frame rearrangements. Some clones are lacking; in checked studies, under half of them reflect an unresolved V gene, and why the rest are absent is not known. V and J calls and clone size are as listed in that table; D and trimming were resolved from the DNA. Here the sample has 160,000 or so clones; 70% to 80% occur a single time. The top ten constitute about 9.7% of the sample.

For this clone: Its antigen specificity is not known. No base quality values were provided; no much bigger clone lies one nucleotide off.

Paper-wide results and their limitations: An association between a missense DCLRE1C variant and V-gene and J-gene trimming of TCR beta chains was found in a later genetic analysis and replicated in an independent cohort. Sequencing depth was assumed to be roughly uniform across donors in the presence/absence analyses, though that assumption may not hold. The sequencing pipeline was judged likely to have produced a cluster of highly shared sequence variants as a technical artifact. In vitro tests confirmed that three of the cytomegalovirus-associated TCR beta chains recognize cytomegalovirus antigens. Most TCR sequences were seen in very few donors, while some public TCRs were found in many individuals. A further reported finding was that TCR beta sequences accurately predicted the HLA-A and HLA-B alleles for most subjects in the first cohort. A total of fewer than 200 TCR beta chains were listed by the study as associated with cytomegalovirus. According to a later analysis, TCR association rates differed among HLA loci, with DRB1 alleles showing the most associated TCRs and HLA-C alleles showing the fewest. According to the authors, the approach could potentially be generalized to other disease states and immunological phenotypes. When HLA alleles, especially DR and DQ, strongly co-occurred, TCR associations were difficult to assign to individual alleles. Because counts were too low, seventeen rarely observed V segments, including chromosome 9 orphons, were excluded from the earlier analysis of roughly 580 of the donors. Specific HLA alleles were associated with 15,000 to 20,000 TCR beta sequences at a false discovery rate of 0.05 in a later analysis. A later analysis found that HLA-associated TCR beta chains were more clonally expanded and had lower generation probabilities than equally common non-associated chains. Linkage disequilibrium might explain the correlated functional status among segregating V segments, but an unknown experimental factor could not be excluded. A later analysis found that most CMV-associated TCR beta chains appeared HLA-restricted, with HLA associations seemingly driven largely by CMV exposure. According to a later genetic analysis, donors in an Asian-associated ancestry cluster had fewer N-insertions in productive TCRs than the roughly 700-donor mean. Immune exposure information for the cohort was limited to CMV serostatus. In an earlier analysis of some 540 of the donors, most TCR beta V segments appeared in productive rearrangements about 90% or about 30% of the time, broadly matching IMGT annotations. Cytomegalovirus status was reported to be diagnosed by the classifier with high specificity and sensitivity in both the original and validation cohorts. Because the 87-base-pair reads could not distinguish some IMGT-functional V segments, including TRBV6-2 and TRBV6-3, those segments were excluded. Because HLA typing was unavailable for some donors at each locus, only the typed subset was used in association tests. According to a later analysis, parvovirus B19, influenza, CMV and Epstein-Barr virus appeared linked to several top co-occurrence clusters. This cohort had only TCR beta chains sequenced, and the lack of alpha or paired-chain data limited which features could be detected.

The cohort comprised some 700 healthy bone marrow donors. At the time of sampling, every cohort member was nominally healthy, though immune exposures that went unrecorded were likely present. The donor tested CMV seropositive, placing the donor among the roughly 270 seropositive members of the cohort. A peripheral blood sample was provided by each donor, and peripheral blood mononuclear cells were used for TCR beta sequencing. The Qiagen DNeasy Blood Extraction Kit was used to extract genomic DNA from the blood cell samples. The sequence came from a man aged 18 to 29 in good health and CMV-seropositive. The chain uses TRBV5-1 and TRBJ1-2, with 10 bases in between that match TRBD1. Sequenced sample: PBMCs. This receptor carries the CDR3 CATRQGAYANYGYTF. The DNA sequence reads TGCGCCACACGACAGGGGGCATACGCTAACTATGGCTACACCTTC.